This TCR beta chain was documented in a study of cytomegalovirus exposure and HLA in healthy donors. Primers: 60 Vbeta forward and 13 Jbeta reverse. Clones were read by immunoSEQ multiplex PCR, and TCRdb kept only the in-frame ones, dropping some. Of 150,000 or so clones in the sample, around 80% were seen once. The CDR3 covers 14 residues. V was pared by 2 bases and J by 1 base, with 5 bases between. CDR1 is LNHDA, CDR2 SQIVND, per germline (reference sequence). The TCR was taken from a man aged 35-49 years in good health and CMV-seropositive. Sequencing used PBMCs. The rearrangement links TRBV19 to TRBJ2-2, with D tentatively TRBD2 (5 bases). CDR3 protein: CASSIRENTGELFF. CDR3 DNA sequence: TGTGCCAGTAGTATACGGGAGAACACCGGGGAGCTGTTTTTT.